This T cell receptor beta chain originates from a study of T cell responses to AZD1222 COVID-19 vaccine. Study results and limitations: Clonal diversity was possibly underestimated, and white British individuals and females predominated among donors.

CDR3 size: 15 residues. The germline V and J ends were trimmed by 3 bases and 8 bases, with 16 bases remaining between them. Germline CDR1 is LNHDA and CDR2 is SQIVND (reference sequence). This clone came up once. Its antigen is not identified. Assay used: immunoSEQ multiplex PCR; TCRdb lists only in-frame clones, some missing. The table has around 130,000 clones, about 93% seen once. The TCR comes from an adult who received the AZD1222 COVID-19 vaccine. The chain couples TRBV19 to TRBJ1-4; no definite D call. Sample: peripheral blood, taken 28 days after the second AZD1222 dose. DNA of the CDR3: TGTGCCAGTAGTATCTCGACAACCCCAAGGGAAAAACTGTTTTTT. It translates to CASSISTTPREKLFF.